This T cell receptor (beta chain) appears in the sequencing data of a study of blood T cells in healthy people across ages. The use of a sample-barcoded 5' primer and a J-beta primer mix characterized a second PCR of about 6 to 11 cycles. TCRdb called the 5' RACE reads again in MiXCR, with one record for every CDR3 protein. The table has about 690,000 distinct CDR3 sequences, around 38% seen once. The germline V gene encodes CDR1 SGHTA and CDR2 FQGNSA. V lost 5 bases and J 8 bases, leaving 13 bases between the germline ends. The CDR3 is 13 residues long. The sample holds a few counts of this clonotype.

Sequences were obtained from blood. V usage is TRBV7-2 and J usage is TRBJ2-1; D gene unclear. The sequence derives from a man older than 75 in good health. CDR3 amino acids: CASSTRDGYEQFF. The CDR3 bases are TGTGCCAGCAGCACCCGTGACGGCTATGAGCAGTTCTTC.